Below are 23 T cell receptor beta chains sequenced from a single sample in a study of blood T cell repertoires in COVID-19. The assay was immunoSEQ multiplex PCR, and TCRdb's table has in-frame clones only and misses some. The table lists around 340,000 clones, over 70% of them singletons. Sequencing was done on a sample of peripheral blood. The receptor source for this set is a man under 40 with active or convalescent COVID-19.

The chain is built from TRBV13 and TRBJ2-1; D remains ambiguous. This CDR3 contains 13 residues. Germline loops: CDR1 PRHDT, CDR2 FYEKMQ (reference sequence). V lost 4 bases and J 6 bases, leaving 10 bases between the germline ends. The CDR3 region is CASSSSPRNEQFF. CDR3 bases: TGTGCCAGCAGCTCATCGCCGCGCAATGAGCAGTTCTTC.

The CDR3 DNA reads as TGTGCCAGCAGCCAAGGGTCGCGGTATGGCTACACCTTC. Protein sequence: CASSQGSRYGYTF. This sequence joins TRBV3-1 (or the pseudogene TRBV3-2) and TRBJ1-2; D unresolved. The V and J ends lost 1 base and 5 bases respectively, with 8 bases between them. Germline CDR1 LGHDT, CDR2 YNNKEL (reference sequence). The CDR3 sequence is 13 residues long.

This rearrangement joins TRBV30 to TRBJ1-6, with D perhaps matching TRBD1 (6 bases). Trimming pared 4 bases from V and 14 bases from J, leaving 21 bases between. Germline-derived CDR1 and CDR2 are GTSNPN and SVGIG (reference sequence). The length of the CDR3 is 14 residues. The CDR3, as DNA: TGTGCCTGGACCCGGGGCAGGGGAGTGAGGGCCCTCCACTTT. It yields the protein CAWTRGRGVRALHF.

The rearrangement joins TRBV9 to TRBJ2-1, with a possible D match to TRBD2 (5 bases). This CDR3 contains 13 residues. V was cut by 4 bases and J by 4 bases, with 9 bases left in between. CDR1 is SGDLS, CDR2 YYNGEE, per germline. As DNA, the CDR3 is TGTGCCAGCAGCCCCGGACTTTACAATGAGCAGTTCTTC. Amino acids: CASSPGLYNEQFF.

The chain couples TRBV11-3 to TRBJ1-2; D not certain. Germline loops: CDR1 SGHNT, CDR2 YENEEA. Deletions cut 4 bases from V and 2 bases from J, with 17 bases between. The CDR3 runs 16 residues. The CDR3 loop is CASSWRGGSVNYGYTF. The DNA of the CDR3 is TGTGCCAGCAGCTGGCGGGGAGGTAGTGTAAACTATGGCTACACCTTC.

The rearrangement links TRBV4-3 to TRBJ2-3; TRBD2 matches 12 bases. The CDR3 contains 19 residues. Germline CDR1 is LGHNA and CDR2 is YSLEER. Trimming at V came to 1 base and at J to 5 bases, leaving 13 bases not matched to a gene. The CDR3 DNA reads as TGCGCCAGCAGCCAAGGCCGCTTCCGACTAGCGGGAGTGCAAGATACGCAGTATTTT. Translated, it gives CASSQGRFRLAGVQDTQYF.

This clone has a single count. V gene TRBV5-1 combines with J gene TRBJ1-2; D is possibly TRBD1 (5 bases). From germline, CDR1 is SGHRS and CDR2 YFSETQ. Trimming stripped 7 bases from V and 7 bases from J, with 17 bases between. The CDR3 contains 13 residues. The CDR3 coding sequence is TGCGCCAGCGGATCTGACAGCAGAGCTGGCTACACCTTC. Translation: CASGSDSRAGYTF.

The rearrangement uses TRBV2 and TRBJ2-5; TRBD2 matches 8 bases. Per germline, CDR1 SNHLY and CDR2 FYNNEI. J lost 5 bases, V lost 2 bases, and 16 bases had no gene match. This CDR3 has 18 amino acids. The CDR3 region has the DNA TGTGCCAGCAGTGAAACCGAAACGAGCGGGGGCTCCGGGGAGACCCAGTACTTC. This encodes CASSETETSGGSGETQYF.

CDR3 sequence reads: CASSYSAGGRNGYTF. In DNA form, the CDR3 reads TGTGCCAGCAGTTACTCGGCAGGGGGACGGAATGGCTACACCTTC. The rearrangement joins TRBV6-5 to TRBJ1-2, with TRBD1 identical over 7 bases. Germline V gives CDR1 MNHEY, CDR2 SVGAGI. V was clipped by 0 bases and J by 6 bases; unmatched bases: 7. The length of the CDR3 is 15 residues.

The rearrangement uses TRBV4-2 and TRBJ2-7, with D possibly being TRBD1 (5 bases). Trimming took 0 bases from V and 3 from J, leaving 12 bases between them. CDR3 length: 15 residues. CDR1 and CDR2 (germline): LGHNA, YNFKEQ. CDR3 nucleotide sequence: TGTGCCAGCAGCCAAGAAGGGGTTAGCAGCTACGAGCAGTACTTC. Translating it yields CASSQEGVSSYEQYF.

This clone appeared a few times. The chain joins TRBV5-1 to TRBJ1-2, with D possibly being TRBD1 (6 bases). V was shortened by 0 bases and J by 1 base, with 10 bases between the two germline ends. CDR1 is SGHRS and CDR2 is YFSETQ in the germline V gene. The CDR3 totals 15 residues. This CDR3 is CASSLDGRGNYGYTF. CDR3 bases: TGCGCCAGCAGCTTGGATGGCAGGGGTAACTATGGCTACACCTTC.

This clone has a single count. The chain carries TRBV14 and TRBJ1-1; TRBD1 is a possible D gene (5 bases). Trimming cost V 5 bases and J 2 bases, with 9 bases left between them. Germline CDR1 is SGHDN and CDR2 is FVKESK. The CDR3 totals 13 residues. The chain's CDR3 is CASSKTANTEAFF. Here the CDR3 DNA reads TGTGCCAGCAGCAAGACAGCCAACACTGAAGCTTTCTTT.

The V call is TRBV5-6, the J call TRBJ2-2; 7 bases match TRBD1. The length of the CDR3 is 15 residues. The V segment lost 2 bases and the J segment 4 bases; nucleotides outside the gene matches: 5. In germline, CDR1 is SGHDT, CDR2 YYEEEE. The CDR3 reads CASSFWDRGTGELFF. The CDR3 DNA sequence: TGTGCCAGCAGCTTCTGGGACAGAGGCACCGGGGAGCTGTTTTTT.

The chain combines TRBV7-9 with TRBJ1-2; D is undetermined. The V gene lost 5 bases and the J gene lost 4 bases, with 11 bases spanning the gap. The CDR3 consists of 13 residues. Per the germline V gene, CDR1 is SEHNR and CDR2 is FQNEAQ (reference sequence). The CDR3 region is CASSIDTLYGYTF. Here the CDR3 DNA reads TGTGCCAGCAGCATAGACACCCTCTATGGCTACACCTTC.

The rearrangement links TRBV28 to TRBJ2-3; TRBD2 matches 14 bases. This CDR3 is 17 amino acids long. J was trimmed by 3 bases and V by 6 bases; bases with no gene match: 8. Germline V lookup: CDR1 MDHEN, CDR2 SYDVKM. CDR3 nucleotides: TGTGCCAGCAGACCCCCGGGACTAGCGGGAGTTACAGATACGCAGTATTTT. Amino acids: CASRPPGLAGVTDTQYF. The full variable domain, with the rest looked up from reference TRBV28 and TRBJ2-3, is DVKVTQSSRYLVKRTGEKVFLECVQDMDHENMFWYRQDPGLGLRLIYFSYDVKMKEKGDIPEGYSVSREKKERFSLILESASTNQTSMYLCASRPPGLAGVTDTQYFGPGTRLTVL.

DNA of the CDR3: TGTGCCAGCAGTTTCAGCCTACACAGCACCTACGAGCAGTACTTC. Protein sequence: CASSFSLHSTYEQYF. The chain has TRBV27 and TRBJ2-7, with unresolved D. V was pared by 3 bases and J by 2 bases, with 14 bases between. There are 15 residues in the CDR3. CDR1 is MNHEY, CDR2 SMNVEV, per germline (reference sequence).

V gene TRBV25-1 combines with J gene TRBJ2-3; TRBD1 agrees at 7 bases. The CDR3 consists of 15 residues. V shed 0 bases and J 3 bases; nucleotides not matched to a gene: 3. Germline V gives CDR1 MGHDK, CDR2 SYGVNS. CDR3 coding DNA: TGTGCCAGCAGTGAATATTCGGACAGGACAGATACGCAGTATTTT. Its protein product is CASSEYSDRTDTQYF.

CDR3 sequence reads: CASRSRRGDTGELFF. The CDR3 nucleotides read TGTGCCAGCAGATCCCGCAGGGGGGACACCGGGGAGCTGTTTTTT. The chain uses TRBV6-5 and TRBJ2-2, with a possible D match to TRBD1 (7 bases). This CDR3 has 15 amino acids. The V gene lost 6 bases and the J gene lost 3 bases, with 14 bases spanning the gap. Germline CDR1 reads MNHEY; CDR2 reads SVGAGI.

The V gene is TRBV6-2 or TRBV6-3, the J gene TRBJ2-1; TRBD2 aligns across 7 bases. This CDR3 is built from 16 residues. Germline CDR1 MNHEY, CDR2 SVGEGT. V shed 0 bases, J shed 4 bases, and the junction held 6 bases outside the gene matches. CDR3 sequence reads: CASSYSIGGTYNEQFF. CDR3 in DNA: TGTGCCAGCAGTTACTCGATCGGGGGGACGTACAATGAGCAGTTCTTC.

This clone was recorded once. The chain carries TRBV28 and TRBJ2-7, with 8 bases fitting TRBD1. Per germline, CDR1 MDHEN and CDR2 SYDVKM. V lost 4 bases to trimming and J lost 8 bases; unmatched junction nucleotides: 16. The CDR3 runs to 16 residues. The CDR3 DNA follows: TGTGCCAGCAGTTCGAGGGCAGGGGGCGTACATGGGAAGCAGTACTTC. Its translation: CASSSRAGGVHGKQYF.

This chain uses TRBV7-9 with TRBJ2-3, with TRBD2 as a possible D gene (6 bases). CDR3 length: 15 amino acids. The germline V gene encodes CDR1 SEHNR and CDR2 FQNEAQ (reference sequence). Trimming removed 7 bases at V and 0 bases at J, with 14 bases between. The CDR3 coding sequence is TGTGCCAGCATTCCGGACGGGGGAAGCACAGATACGCAGTATTTT. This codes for CASIPDGGSTDTQYF.

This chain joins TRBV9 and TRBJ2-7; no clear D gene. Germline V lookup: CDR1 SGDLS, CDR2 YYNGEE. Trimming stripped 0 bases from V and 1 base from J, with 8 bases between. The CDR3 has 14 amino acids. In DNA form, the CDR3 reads TGTGCCAGCAGCGTAGAGGCAGGATCCTACGAGCAGTACTTC. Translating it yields CASSVEAGSYEQYF.

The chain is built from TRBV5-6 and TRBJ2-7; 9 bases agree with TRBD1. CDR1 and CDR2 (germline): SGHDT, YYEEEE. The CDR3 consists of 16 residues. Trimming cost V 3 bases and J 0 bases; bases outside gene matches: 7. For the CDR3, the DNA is TGTGCCAGCAGCTCCGCCGGGACAGGGAGCTCCTACGAGCAGTACTTC. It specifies CASSSAGTGSSYEQYF. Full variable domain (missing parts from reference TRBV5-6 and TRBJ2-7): DAGVTQSPTHLIKTRGQQVTLRCSPKSGHDTVSWYQQALGQGPQFIFQYYEEEERQRGNFPDRFSGHQFPNYSSELNVNALLLGDSALYLCASSSAGTGSSYEQYFGPGTRLTVT.